What follows are 24 T cell receptor beta chains derived from one specimen sequenced in a study of blood T cell repertoires in COVID-19. Data came from immunoSEQ multiplex PCR; TCRdb stores just in-frame clones and leaves some out. The table shows roughly 120,000 clones, with roughly nine tenths occurring only once. What was sequenced was peripheral blood. The receptor set was obtained from a man aged 50-59 years with COVID-19, enrolled during active disease.

The chain carries TRBV6-2 or TRBV6-3 and TRBJ1-5; D is unclear. Trimming left V 1 base short and J 0 bases short, with 4 bases between. Per the germline V gene, CDR1 is MNHEY and CDR2 is SVGEGT. The CDR3 totals 14 residues. CDR3 in DNA: TGTGCCAGCAGTTACTTTTATAGCAATCAGCCCCAGCATTTT. It encodes CASSYFYSNQPQHF.

The rearrangement uses TRBV10-2 and TRBJ1-2; TRBD1 matches 11 bases. The CDR3 is 14 amino acids. Germline V gene lookup returns CDR1 WSHSY and CDR2 SAAADI. The J segment lost 7 bases and the V segment lost 6 bases, leaving 7 bases of the junction unmatched. The CDR3 DNA is TGCGCCAGCAGGGACAGGGGGCGAGCCTCTGGCTACACCTTC. It is translated as CASRDRGRASGYTF.

The V gene is TRBV5-1, the J gene TRBJ1-1; possibly TRBD1 for D (6 bases). Trimming pared 0 bases from V and 11 bases from J, leaving 20 bases between. From germline, CDR1 is SGHRS and CDR2 YFSETQ. The length of the CDR3 is 15 residues. CDR3 sequence (DNA): TGCGCCAGCAGCTTGGATGGACAGAGGGGGACCGGGGCTTTCTTT. This sequence encodes CASSLDGQRGTGAFF.

This chain joins TRBV19 and TRBJ2-5; the match to TRBD2 covers 9 bases. Germline assignment: CDR1 LNHDA and CDR2 SQIVND (reference sequence). This CDR3 contains 14 residues. Losses at the gene ends were 3 bases for V and 4 bases for J; bases not matched to a gene: 3. This CDR3 reads CASSMLAGTETQYF. The CDR3 DNA follows: TGTGCCAGTAGTATGCTAGCGGGAACAGAGACCCAGTACTTC.

This clone was detected once. The chain combines TRBV7-3 with TRBJ2-1; 9 positions agree with TRBD1. With 5 bases clipped from V and 7 bases from J, the junction kept 6 bases outside the gene matches. Germline-derived CDR1 and CDR2 are SGHTA and FQGTGA. This CDR3 has 14 amino acids. Written as DNA, the CDR3 is TGTGCCAGCAGCCCGGGACAGGGATGGAATGAGCAGTTCTTC. Translated: CASSPGQGWNEQFF.

This chain links TRBV12-3 or TRBV12-4 with TRBJ2-3; D not certain. The CDR3 totals 13 residues. Trimming removed 5 bases at V and 1 base at J, with 7 bases between. As DNA, the CDR3 is TGTGCCAGCAGTCGGGTCGGCACAGATACGCAGTATTTT. Amino acids: CASSRVGTDTQYF.

The chain carries TRBV12-3 or TRBV12-4 and TRBJ1-2, with 8 bases lining up with TRBD1. V dropped 5 bases and J dropped 9; count of bases not matched to a gene: 8. This CDR3 is 13 amino acids long. CDR3 DNA sequence: TGTGCCAGCAGTCCGGACAGGGAGTTAAGCTACACCTTC. Protein: CASSPDRELSYTF.

This clone has a single count. The sample has other DNA sequences that encode this CDR3 too. The chain joins TRBV12-3 or TRBV12-4 to TRBJ1-2; 9 bases align to TRBD1. V was clipped by 6 bases and J by 4 bases; unmatched bases: 3. CDR3 length: 13 residues. The CDR3: CASSPGQGYGYTF. CDR3 sequence (DNA): TGTGCCAGCAGCCCGGGACAGGGCTATGGCTACACCTTC.

The chain employs TRBV6-5 and TRBJ1-2; D is possibly TRBD1 (6 bases). Germline V lookup: CDR1 MNHEY, CDR2 SVGAGI. This CDR3 has 12 amino acids. The V and J ends lost 7 bases and 4 bases respectively, with 10 bases between them. The CDR3 DNA reads TGTGCCAGCACCCCACAGGGCTATGGCTACACCTTC. Translated, it gives CASTPQGYGYTF.

The chain carries TRBV14 and TRBJ1-2; 7 positions agree with TRBD1. Germline values: CDR1 SGHDN, CDR2 FVKESK. Germline trimming cut 2 bases from V and 5 bases from J; bases unmatched to any gene: 11. The CDR3 runs to 16 residues. CDR3 coding DNA: TGTGCCAGCAGCCAAAGAGTAACAGGGGATTTTTATGGCTACACCTTC. As protein: CASSQRVTGDFYGYTF.

This chain links TRBV5-1 with TRBJ2-3, with 8 bases fitting TRBD1. The germline V gene encodes CDR1 SGHRS and CDR2 YFSETQ. V was clipped by 1 base and J by 1 base; unmatched bases: 2. The CDR3 has 15 residues. CDR3 sequence: CASSLQGAGTDTQYF. The CDR3 bases are TGCGCCAGCAGCTTGCAGGGGGCCGGCACAGATACGCAGTATTTT.

V usage is TRBV5-4 and J usage is TRBJ1-3; the match to TRBD1 covers 8 bases. This CDR3 has 15 amino acids. Unmatched junction bases numbered 5, after V lost 4 bases and J lost 2 bases. Germline values: CDR1 SGHNT, CDR2 YYREEE (reference sequence). CDR3 sequence reads: CASSPDRATGNTIYF. DNA of the CDR3: TGTGCCAGCAGCCCGGACAGGGCGACTGGAAACACCATATATTTT.

The chain recombines TRBV5-1 with TRBJ2-5; 13 bases line up with TRBD2. V lost 4 bases and J lost 2; bases outside the gene matches: 5. Germline CDR1 and CDR2: SGHRS and YFSETQ. The CDR3 runs 16 residues. CDR3 sequence (DNA): TGCGCCAGCAGCCTTCTACTAGCGGGAGGGCAAGAGACCCAGTACTTC. Translated: CASSLLLAGGQETQYF.

This chain uses TRBV30 with TRBJ2-1; 15 bases line up with TRBD2. This CDR3 has 22 amino acids. V was clipped by 4 bases and J by 9 bases; unmatched bases: 28. The germline V gene has CDR1 GTSNPN and CDR2 SVGIG (reference sequence). CDR3 sequence reads: CAWTLDRWGSGLAGGQGVEQFF. The CDR3 coding sequence is TGTGCCTGGACCTTAGATCGTTGGGGATCCGGACTAGCGGGAGGGCAGGGGGTTGAGCAGTTCTTC.

The count of this clone is one. The chain links TRBV28 to TRBJ2-6; tentative D call: TRBD1 (6 bases). Germline CDR1 is MDHEN and CDR2 is SYDVKM. The length of the CDR3 is 18 residues. V lost 6 bases, J lost 1 base, and 19 bases lay in between. The CDR3 sequence is CASSPPGEVFSGANVLTF. The CDR3 DNA is TGTGCCAGCAGCCCACCAGGGGAAGTCTTTTCTGGGGCCAACGTCCTGACTTTC.

V and J are TRBV7-8 and TRBJ1-2; tentatively, D is TRBD1 (5 bases). Germline-derived CDR1 and CDR2 are SGHVS and FQNEAQ. The CDR3 totals 14 residues. The V and J ends lost 1 base and 8 bases respectively, with 14 bases between them. DNA of the CDR3: TGTGCCAGCAGCTTAGAGCTGGGGGGTTGGGGCTACACCTTC. Its protein product is CASSLELGGWGYTF. Looking up the rest from reference TRBV7-8 and TRBJ1-2 gives the full variable domain: GAGVSQSPRYKVAKRGQDVALRCDPISGHVSLFWYQQALGQGPEFLTYFQNEAQLDKSGLPSDRFFAERPEGSVSTLKIQRTQQEDSAVYLCASSLELGGWGYTFGSGTRLTVV.

The chain uses TRBV5-1 and TRBJ1-1, with D unresolved. The CDR3 consists of 14 residues. Per germline, CDR1 SGHRS and CDR2 YFSETQ. Trimming left V 4 bases short and J 5 bases short, with 15 bases between. In nucleotides, the CDR3 is TGCGCCAGCAGCCACGACCATCCCGGGACTGAAGCTTTCTTT. Translated: CASSHDHPGTEAFF. The variable domain in full, with the rest retrieved from reference TRBV5-1 and TRBJ1-1, is KAGVTQTPRYLIKTRGQQVTLSCSPISGHRSVSWYQQTPGQGLQFLFEYFSETQRNKGNFPGRFSGRQFSNSRSEMNVSTLELGDSALYLCASSHDHPGTEAFFGQGTRLTVV.

This chain joins TRBV7-3 and TRBJ1-6; TRBD1 agrees at 11 bases. Germline CDR1 SGHTA, CDR2 FQGTGA. This CDR3 has 15 amino acids. The J segment lost 10 bases and the V segment lost 5 bases, leaving 7 bases of the junction unmatched. The CDR3 sequence is CASSRRGQGESPLHF. Here the CDR3 DNA reads TGTGCCAGCAGCCGGAGGGGACAGGGGGAGTCACCCCTCCACTTT.

V is TRBV28 and J is TRBJ2-4; D perhaps matches TRBD2 (5 bases). Trimming shortened V by 6 bases and J by 5 bases, and 11 bases separated the two germline ends. The CDR3 is 13 amino acids. The germline V gene encodes CDR1 MDHEN and CDR2 SYDVKM. The CDR3 protein is CASSSHGENIQYF. CDR3 sequence (DNA): TGTGCCAGCAGCTCCCACGGGGAAAACATTCAGTACTTC.

The chain is built from TRBV27 and TRBJ2-1; the D gene is possibly TRBD2 (6 bases). The V and J ends lost 3 bases and 2 bases respectively, with 14 bases between them. The germline CDR1 and CDR2 sequences are MNHEY and SMNVEV (reference sequence). The CDR3 spans 16 residues. The DNA of the CDR3 is TGTGCCAGCAGTTTCGACCGCGGGATCACCTACAATGAGCAGTTCTTC. Translation gives CASSFDRGITYNEQFF.

The chain is built from TRBV4-3 and TRBJ2-7; 8 nucleotides agree with TRBD1. Germline V gene lookup returns CDR1 LGHNA and CDR2 YSLEER. V shed 4 bases, J shed 5 bases, and the junction held 10 bases outside the gene matches. The CDR3 spans 15 residues. The CDR3 DNA sequence: TGCGCCAGCAGCCTCGAACAGGGGGGCATCGACGAGCAGTACTTC. Translated, it gives CASSLEQGGIDEQYF.

The V call is TRBV24-1, the J call TRBJ2-7; the D gene is possibly TRBD2 (6 bases). Germline values: CDR1 KGHDR, CDR2 SFDVKD. The V end was cut by 10 bases, the J end by 6 bases, with 12 bases between. There are 11 residues in the CDR3. The CDR3 loop reads CATGRGGEQYF. The CDR3 region has the DNA TGTGCCACGGGAAGGGGAGGCGAGCAGTACTTC.

The J gene is TRBJ1-6, the V gene TRBV7-2, with TRBD1 matching 7 bases. The germline V gene encodes CDR1 SGHTA and CDR2 FQGNSA. This CDR3 region has 14 residues. Germline trimming cut 6 bases from V and 8 bases from J; bases unmatched to any gene: 7. CDR3 residues: CASRYDRDHSPLHF. Written as DNA, the CDR3 is TGTGCCAGCAGATACGACAGGGACCATTCACCCCTCCACTTT. The complete variable domain, with remaining parts taken from reference TRBV7-2 and TRBJ1-6, reads GAGVSQSPSNKVTEKGKDVELRCDPISGHTALYWYRQSLGQGLEFLIYFQGNSAPDKSGLPSDRFSAERTGGSVSTLTIQRTQQEDSAVYLCASRYDRDHSPLHFGNGTRLTVT.

This clone was seen a handful of times. The chain couples TRBV18 to TRBJ1-1; possible D gene TRBD1, 5 bases. CDR3 length: 15 amino acids. Trimming pared 6 bases from V and 0 bases from J, leaving 14 bases between. The germline V gene encodes CDR1 KGHSH and CDR2 LQKENI. CDR3 nucleotides: TGTGCCAGCTCTACCAGGGAACTGGTGAACACTGAAGCTTTCTTT. Translated: CASSTRELVNTEAFF.